This T cell receptor beta chain was documented in a study of post-analysis software for immune sequencing data. Study details: Multiple sclerosis in the patients followed relapsing-remitting, secondary progressive and progressive-relapsing courses.

As regards this clonotype: Antigen specificity is unknown.

Unique molecular identifiers were carried by the TCR beta cDNA libraries. T cells numbering about 0.85 to 11 million gave rise to 500,000 to 600,000 cDNA molecules. TCRdb reprocessed the PCR reads via MiXCR and lists one record per CDR3 protein. The repertoire holds 740,000 or so distinct CDR3 sequences, with approximately 53% as singletons. The ends were cut back, 2 bases at V and 6 bases at J, with 14 bases in the middle. The length of the CDR3 is 15 residues. Looked up from germline, CDR1 is LGHDT and CDR2 is YNNKEL (reference sequence). The study, taken as a whole, reports: For normalized Chao1 diversity, multiple sclerosis patients scored significantly lower than controls did. Among roughly five TRBV segments more frequent in patients than controls were TRBV5-6, TRBV5-1 and TRBV20-1. Same-batch preparations were strongly co-clustered by F measure.

This chain links TRBV3-1 with TRBJ1-5; weak D call: TRBD1 (5 bases). Sequenced material: blood. This receptor was taken from a girl between 10 and 17 years old with multiple sclerosis. CDR3 coding DNA: TGTGCCAGCAGCCAAACCGGGACGGAGGGTCAGCCCCAGCATTTT. This codes for CASSQTGTEGQPQHF.